Below are 19 T cell receptor beta chains sequenced from a single sample in a study of OX40 agonist ivuxolimab in advanced cancers. To prepare the library, the immunoSEQ multiplex PCR assay was applied. This immuneACCESS table, as held by TCRdb, lists in-frame sequences with V and J called but not all clones. Of the missing ones, under half trace to an unresolved V gene in checked studies; the others have no known cause. The sample data list about 98,000 clones, and less than 90% of these were observed just once. The ten largest clonotypes hold about 0.82% of the sample. Sequenced here: CD4+ or CD8+ T cells sorted from blood, sampled in a trial of the OX40 agonist ivuxolimab. The receptor source for this set is an adult with an advanced solid tumor such as melanoma, head and neck, liver or kidney cancer.

The gene calls are TRBV6-6 and TRBJ1-1; D remains ambiguous. This CDR3 contains 15 residues. Trimming removed 4 bases from V and 4 bases from J, with 16 bases in between. The V gene's germline CDR1 is MNHNY and CDR2 SVGAGI (reference sequence). The CDR3 is CASSSTTNPGTEAFF. In DNA form, the CDR3 reads TGTGCCAGCAGTTCGACGACGAACCCCGGCACTGAAGCTTTCTTT.

The J gene is TRBJ1-5, the V gene TRBV7-2, with D unresolved. From germline, CDR1 is SGHTA and CDR2 FQGNSA. The CDR3 consists of 13 residues. Deletions cut 6 bases from V and 5 bases from J, with 11 bases between. This chain's CDR3 is CASSSTAYQPQHF. CDR3 sequence (DNA): TGTGCCAGCAGTTCTACGGCCTATCAGCCCCAGCATTTT.

The rearrangement links TRBV7-9 to TRBJ1-2; 7 positions match TRBD1. Germline V gene data show CDR1 as SEHNR and CDR2 as FQNEAQ (reference sequence). V lost 4 bases to trimming and J lost 0 bases; unmatched junction nucleotides: 5. This CDR3 spans 15 amino acids. Here the CDR3 reads CASSYRTGANYGYTF. The CDR3 DNA sequence: TGTGCCAGCAGCTATCGGACAGGAGCTAACTATGGCTACACCTTC.

The chain couples TRBV7-2 to TRBJ2-5; 15 bases fit TRBD2. The CDR3 contains 15 residues. With 1 base clipped from V and 7 bases from J, the junction kept 1 base outside the gene matches. Germline CDR1 and CDR2: SGHTA and FQGNSA. CDR3 in amino acids: CASSLGGLAGGTQYF. Here the CDR3 DNA reads TGTGCCAGCAGCTTAGGGGGACTAGCGGGAGGGACCCAGTACTTC.

The chain uses TRBV18 and TRBJ2-3; TRBD2 agrees at 7 bases. There are 16 residues in the CDR3. The V gene's germline CDR1 is KGHSH and CDR2 LQKENI. J gave up 2 bases and V 3 bases, and 8 bases lay outside the gene matches. The CDR3 sequence is CASSPSLAALTDTQYF. CDR3 DNA: TGTGCCAGCTCACCTTCGCTAGCGGCCCTCACAGATACGCAGTATTTT.

J is TRBJ2-3 and V is TRBV5-1; 11 positions match TRBD2. J was trimmed by 2 bases and V by 3 bases; bases with no gene match: 8. CDR3 length: 17 amino acids. CDR1 SGHRS and CDR2 YFSETQ come from the germline V gene. The CDR3 DNA is TGCGCCAGCAGCTCCGGGACTAGCGGTGCCTCCACAGATACGCAGTATTTT. As protein: CASSSGTSGASTDTQYF.

This sequence joins TRBV27 and TRBJ2-3; 8 bases agree with TRBD1. The junction had 5 bases not matched to a gene; V was cut back by 4 bases and J by 2 bases. The CDR3 consists of 15 residues. Germline-derived CDR1 and CDR2 are MNHEY and SMNVEV (reference sequence). The CDR3 bases are TGTGCCAGCAGTTCTCCGGGACAGGTCACAGATACGCAGTATTTT. Translation gives CASSSPGQVTDTQYF.

The CDR3 DNA is TGTGCCAGCAGTTTCGCGGGACAGGGACGGCAGCCCCAGCATTTT. It specifies CASSFAGQGRQPQHF. This chain joins TRBV28 and TRBJ1-5; TRBD1 matches 9 bases. V lost 3 bases, J lost 7 bases, and 7 bases stayed unmatched. The CDR3 runs to 15 residues. Germline V gene lookup returns CDR1 MDHEN and CDR2 SYDVKM.

In DNA, the CDR3 is TGTGCCAGCAAGACCGGGCCCTTAGTCGACACGCAGTATTTT. Its translation is CASKTGPLVDTQYF. V and J are TRBV7-2 and TRBJ2-3; D unclear. Germline V gene sequence: CDR1 SGHTA, CDR2 FQGNSA. CDR3 size: 14 residues. V dropped 7 bases and J dropped 9 bases, with 20 bases sitting between them. Full variable domain (outside the CDR3, taken from reference TRBV7-2 and TRBJ2-3): GAGVSQSPSNKVTEKGKDVELRCDPISGHTALYWYRQSLGQGLEFLIYFQGNSAPDKSGLPSDRFSAERTGGSVSTLTIQRTQQEDSAVYLCASKTGPLVDTQYFGPGTRLTVL.

The rearrangement uses TRBV19 and TRBJ2-7; D possibly corresponds to TRBD1 (5 bases). The CDR3 runs 14 residues. Germline V gene data show CDR1 as LNHDA and CDR2 as SQIVND (reference sequence). The V gene lost 5 bases and the J gene lost 5 bases, with 16 bases spanning the gap. The DNA for the CDR3 is TGTGCCAGTAGTCAAGGGGCAGGGATCCACGAGCAGTACTTC. Translated, it gives CASSQGAGIHEQYF. The whole variable domain, filled in from reference TRBV19 and TRBJ2-7, reads DGGITQSPKYLFRKEGQNVTLSCEQNLNHDAMYWYRQDPGQGLRLIYYSQIVNDFQKGDIAEGYSVSREKKESFPLTVTSAQKNPTAFYLCASSQGAGIHEQYFGPGTRLTVT.

The chain is built from TRBV19 and TRBJ1-1; TRBD1 is a possible D gene (6 bases). Germline CDR1 and CDR2: LNHDA and SQIVND (reference sequence). The germline V and J ends were trimmed by 7 bases and 5 bases, with 26 bases remaining between them. CDR3 size: 17 residues. This chain's CDR3 is CASTKRGTRPTMTEAFF. Here the CDR3 DNA reads TGTGCCAGTACAAAGCGGGGGACAAGGCCAACAATGACTGAAGCTTTCTTT.

The chain employs TRBV4-3 and TRBJ1-1; no firm D call. Deletions cut 4 bases from V and 1 base from J, with 7 bases between. This CDR3 spans 13 amino acids. The germline CDR1 and CDR2 sequences are LGHNA and YSLEER. The CDR3 sequence: CASSLIWNTEAFF. The DNA for the CDR3 is TGCGCCAGCAGCCTCATTTGGAACACTGAAGCTTTCTTT.

The V gene is TRBV4-2, the J gene TRBJ1-4; 7 bases are shared with TRBD1. The CDR3 consists of 16 residues. J gave up 0 bases and V 8 bases, and 9 bases lay outside the gene matches. Looked up from germline, CDR1 is LGHNA and CDR2 is YNFKEQ. The CDR3 is CASGDSLLPTNEKLFF. The CDR3 region has the DNA TGTGCCAGCGGGGACAGTCTACTCCCAACTAATGAAAAACTGTTTTTT.

The V and J genes are TRBV18 and TRBJ1-4; D gene uncertain. The CDR3 has 14 amino acids. From germline, CDR1 is KGHSH and CDR2 LQKENI. The V end lost 3 bases, the J end lost 0 bases, and 5 bases lay between the germline ends. CDR3 amino acids: CASSPTATNEKLFF. CDR3 DNA: TGTGCCAGCTCACCTACTGCAACTAATGAAAAACTGTTTTTT. Drawing the rest from reference TRBV18 and TRBJ1-4, the complete variable domain is NAGVMQNPRHLVRRRGQEARLRCSPMKGHSHVYWYRQLPEEGLKFMVYLQKENIIDESGMPKERFSAEFPKEGPSILRIQQVVRGDSAAYFCASSPTATNEKLFFGSGTQLSVL.

The chain joins TRBV5-6 to TRBJ2-7; 9 positions match TRBD2. Germline V gene lookup returns CDR1 SGHDT and CDR2 YYEEEE. The CDR3 loop spans 16 amino acids. V was pared by 4 bases and J by 3 bases, with 11 bases of the junction left unmatched. DNA for the CDR3: TGTGCCAGCAGCCCTGAGGCGGGGGGGCCTCGCTACGAGCAGTACTTC. Its protein product is CASSPEAGGPRYEQYF.

The chain is built from TRBV11-2 and TRBJ2-2, with D perhaps TRBD2 (5 bases). The CDR3 extends over 14 amino acids. V dropped 3 bases and J dropped 5 bases, with 10 bases sitting between them. The germline V gene encodes CDR1 SGHAT and CDR2 FQNNGV. The CDR3 region has the DNA TGTGCCAGCAGCTTGGCGGACTTTACCGGGGAGCTGTTTTTT. Its protein is CASSLADFTGELFF.

This clone was recorded at least ten times. The chain is built from TRBV5-1 and TRBJ2-3; 10 bases match TRBD1. J gave up 5 bases and V 4 bases, and 10 bases lay outside the gene matches. CDR1 and CDR2 from the germline V gene are SGHRS and YFSETQ. The CDR3 extends over 16 amino acids. The CDR3 nucleotides are TGCGCCAGCAGCCTGACCGGGACAGGGGTAGGAGATACGCAGTATTTT. It specifies CASSLTGTGVGDTQYF.

This chain connects TRBV5-1 to TRBJ2-4, with TRBD2 identical over 7 bases. Trimming took 4 bases from V and 0 from J; bases not matched to a gene: 7. CDR1 is SGHRS, CDR2 YFSETQ, per germline. The CDR3 totals 16 residues. In DNA, the CDR3 is TGCGCCAGCAGCAACCTAGCGGAGGGAGCCAAAAACATTCAGTACTTC. This encodes CASSNLAEGAKNIQYF. The full variable domain, with the rest looked up from reference TRBV5-1 and TRBJ2-4, is KAGVTQTPRYLIKTRGQQVTLSCSPISGHRSVSWYQQTPGQGLQFLFEYFSETQRNKGNFPGRFSGRQFSNSRSEMNVSTLELGDSALYLCASSNLAEGAKNIQYFGAGTRLSVL.

The chain employs TRBV27 and TRBJ2-4, with D tentatively TRBD2 (5 bases). Between the trimmed V and J ends, which lost 3 bases and 7 bases, there was a span of 10 bases. This CDR3 contains 13 residues. Per the germline V gene, CDR1 is MNHEY and CDR2 is SMNVEV (reference sequence). The CDR3 sequence: CASSFREGNIQYF. CDR3 coding DNA: TGTGCCAGCAGTTTCCGGGAAGGGAACATTCAGTACTTC.